Each of the 16 T cell receptor beta chains below was sequenced from the same sample in a study of shared clonotypes between healthy human individuals. Sequencing used immunoSEQ multiplex PCR; TCRdb keeps in-frame clones, though not all of them. The sample includes approximately 720,000 clones, approximately 90% of them seen just once. Terminally differentiated effector memory CD45RA+ cells were excluded from the naive CD8 cells, which were CD45RO-negative and positively selected for CCR7. The specimen sequenced was naive CD8+ T cells sorted from blood. Every receptor here comes from a man aged 25 to 40 in good health.

The J gene is TRBJ2-7, the V gene TRBV10-3; TRBD1 is a possible D gene (6 bases). Trimming removed 3 bases from V and 5 bases from J, with 14 bases in between. The CDR3 sequence is 14 residues long. Germline CDR1 is ENHRY and CDR2 is SYGVKD. The CDR3 DNA reads as TGTGCCATCAGTGACCCAGGGGCTTCGCACGAGCAGTACTTC. Its translation is CAISDPGASHEQYF.

The chain combines TRBV7-8 with TRBJ1-1, with D unresolved. The CDR3 has 19 residues. Per germline, CDR1 SGHVS and CDR2 FQNEAQ. Between the trimmed V and J ends, which lost 5 bases and 1 base, there was a span of 26 bases. In DNA, the CDR3 is TGTGCCAGCAGCCGTCGGGCCCACCGGAACAAGTCACCGAACACTGAAGCTTTCTTT. Translating gives CASSRRAHRNKSPNTEAFF.

The chain recombines TRBV2 with TRBJ2-1; 9 positions match TRBD1. The germline gives CDR1 SNHLY, CDR2 FYNNEI. This CDR3 comprises 14 residues. Germline trimming cut 6 bases from V and 5 bases from J; bases unmatched to any gene: 5. Written as DNA, the CDR3 is TGTGCCAGCAGCCGGGGACAGGGCCACAATGAGCAGTTCTTC. Translating gives CASSRGQGHNEQFF. The full variable domain, completed using reference TRBV2 and TRBJ2-1, is EPEVTQTPSHQVTQMGQEVILRCVPISNHLYFYWYRQILGQKVEFLVSFYNNEISEKSEIFDDQFSVERPDGSNFTLKIRSTKLEDSAMYFCASSRGQGHNEQFFGPGTRLTVL.

V gene TRBV4-3 combines with J gene TRBJ1-2; D unresolved. The germline V and J ends were trimmed by 0 bases and 4 bases, with 9 bases remaining between them. Germline CDR1 and CDR2: LGHNA and YSLEER. This CDR3 is 14 amino acids long. This chain's CDR3 is CASSQEYELYGYTF. The CDR3 DNA follows: TGCGCCAGCAGCCAAGAATACGAGCTCTATGGCTACACCTTC.

This chain connects TRBV5-6 to TRBJ1-1, with a weak D call TRBD1 (5 bases). Germline-derived CDR1 and CDR2 are SGHDT and YYEEEE. This CDR3 spans 14 amino acids. Trimming stripped 6 bases from V and 6 bases from J, with 18 bases between. The CDR3 sequence is CASTQAGSQAEAFF. DNA for the CDR3: TGTGCCAGCACCCAAGCAGGGTCGCAGGCTGAAGCTTTCTTT.

The chain recombines TRBV15 with TRBJ2-5; unclear D gene. The CDR3 contains 17 residues. Per germline, CDR1 LNHNV and CDR2 YYDKDF (reference sequence). V was clipped by 4 bases and J by 0 bases, with 18 bases between them. The CDR3 DNA is TGTGCCACCAGCACGTATATCGCTTCGAGTTACCAAGAGACCCAGTACTTC. Its translation is CATSTYIASSYQETQYF.

The chain uses TRBV9 and TRBJ2-7; possible D gene TRBD2, 6 bases. The CDR3 contains 15 residues. CDR1 and CDR2 (germline): SGDLS, YYNGEE. The V end lost 2 bases, the J end lost 4 bases, and 16 bases lay between the germline ends. CDR3 in amino acids: CASSVATGVGYEQYF. DNA of the CDR3: TGTGCCAGCAGCGTCGCGACGGGAGTTGGGTACGAGCAGTACTTC.

This clone has only one observation. The V and J genes are TRBV7-2 and TRBJ2-1, with 8 nucleotides matching TRBD2. J lost 10 bases, V lost 5 bases, and 4 bases had no gene match. Germline CDR1 is SGHTA and CDR2 is FQGNSA. The CDR3 covers 12 residues. This chain's CDR3 is CASSVSGKEQFF. CDR3 in DNA: TGTGCCAGCAGCGTTAGCGGGAAGGAGCAGTTCTTC.

V is TRBV29-1 and J is TRBJ1-1; no reliable D call. V lost 3 bases to trimming and J lost 0 bases, with 2 bases between them. Germline lookup yields CDR1 SQVTM and CDR2 ANQGSEA. CDR3 length equals 11 residues. The CDR3: CSVELNTEAFF. The DNA for the CDR3 is TGCAGCGTTGAGTTGAACACTGAAGCTTTCTTT.

The V gene is TRBV9, the J gene TRBJ2-2, with D perhaps being TRBD1 or TRBD2 (7 bases each). This CDR3 has 17 amino acids. The V end lost 1 base, the J end lost 7 bases, and 20 bases lay between the germline ends. CDR1 and CDR2 (germline): SGDLS, YYNGEE. Written as DNA, the CDR3 is TGTGCCAGCAGCGTAAAATTAAAACAGGGGACTATCGGGGAGCTGTTTTTT. This gives the protein CASSVKLKQGTIGELFF.

Here the CDR3 reads CASSWDTQYF. The CDR3 region has the DNA TGTGCCAGCTCATGGGATACGCAGTATTTT. V gene TRBV7-9 combines with J gene TRBJ2-3; D remains ambiguous. Germline V gene lookup returns CDR1 SEHNR and CDR2 FQNEAQ (reference sequence). V was shortened by 8 bases and J by 6 bases, with 6 bases between the two germline ends. The CDR3 spans 10 residues.

This CDR3 is CASSVAFGLAEQYF. CDR3 nucleotide sequence: TGTGCCAGCAGCGTAGCATTTGGGCTAGCCGAGCAGTACTTC. The V call is TRBV9, the J call TRBJ2-7, with D maybe TRBD2 (5 bases). V gave up 0 bases and J gave up 6 bases, with 13 bases separating them. The CDR3 is 14 residues long. Looked up from germline, CDR1 is SGDLS and CDR2 is YYNGEE.

On this clone itself: Additional DNA sequences in this sample encode the identical CDR3. The chain uses TRBV7-2 and TRBJ1-1, with D unresolved. V was shortened by 1 base and J by 0 bases, with 6 bases between the two germline ends. CDR3 length equals 14 residues. Germline values: CDR1 SGHTA, CDR2 FQGNSA. CDR3: CASSLGGVNTEAFF. DNA of the CDR3: TGTGCCAGCAGCTTAGGCGGCGTGAACACTGAAGCTTTCTTT. The complete variable domain, with remaining parts taken from reference TRBV7-2 and TRBJ1-1, reads GAGVSQSPSNKVTEKGKDVELRCDPISGHTALYWYRQSLGQGLEFLIYFQGNSAPDKSGLPSDRFSAERTGGSVSTLTIQRTQQEDSAVYLCASSLGGVNTEAFFGQGTRLTVV.

The chain employs TRBV7-2 and TRBJ2-1; D is unresolved. Germline V gene sequence: CDR1 SGHTA, CDR2 FQGNSA. The CDR3 is 14 amino acids. V was cut by 1 base and J by 4 bases, with 8 bases left in between. CDR3 region: CASSLVRAYNEQFF. For the CDR3, the DNA is TGTGCCAGCAGCTTAGTCCGAGCTTACAATGAGCAGTTCTTC.

The chain links TRBV13 to TRBJ2-7; D could derive from TRBD1 or TRBD2 (5 bases each). V was trimmed by 4 bases and J by 3 bases, leaving 10 bases between them. From germline, CDR1 is PRHDT and CDR2 FYEKMQ (reference sequence). This CDR3 is built from 13 residues. The CDR3 protein is CASSSGRLYEQYF. CDR3 DNA sequence: TGTGCCAGCAGCTCGGGACGGCTCTACGAGCAGTACTTC.

The chain joins TRBV7-6 to TRBJ1-1, with D perhaps matching TRBD1 (6 bases). The CDR3 is 14 amino acids. CDR1 SGHVS and CDR2 FNYEAQ come from the germline V gene. Trimming shortened V by 4 bases and J by 7 bases, and 16 bases separated the two germline ends. CDR3 nucleotides: TGTGCCAGCAGCTCAACCGACAGGTACAATGAAGCTTTCTTT. This codes for CASSSTDRYNEAFF.